A single sample is the source of the 14 T cell receptor beta chains below, sequenced in a study of blood T cell repertoires in COVID-19. The method was immunoSEQ multiplex PCR; TCRdb's version includes in-frame clones alone and lacks a portion of them. The sample lists fewer than 400,000 clones, more than 75% occurring once. Sequencing was carried out using peripheral blood. These receptors all stem from a human donor in a cohort sampled during active COVID-19.

The J gene is TRBJ1-2, the V gene TRBV7-2; D call uncertain. Germline V gene lookup returns CDR1 SGHTA and CDR2 FQGNSA. Trimming removed 5 bases from V and 2 bases from J, with 6 bases in between. This CDR3 is built from 12 residues. CDR3 sequence: CASSPQNYGYTF. The CDR3 DNA sequence: TGTGCCAGCAGCCCTCAGAACTATGGCTACACCTTC. The full variable domain, with the rest looked up from reference TRBV7-2 and TRBJ1-2, is GAGVSQSPSNKVTEKGKDVELRCDPISGHTALYWYRQSLGQGLEFLIYFQGNSAPDKSGLPSDRFSAERTGGSVSTLTIQRTQQEDSAVYLCASSPQNYGYTFGSGTRLTVV.

The chain combines TRBV7-2 with TRBJ2-5; D is undetermined. CDR3 length equals 13 residues. The germline CDR1 and CDR2 sequences are SGHTA and FQGNSA. The V end lost 0 bases, the J end lost 3 bases, and 5 bases lay between the germline ends. CDR3 loop: CASSLAAKETQYF. Here the CDR3 DNA reads TGTGCCAGCAGCTTAGCTGCGAAAGAGACCCAGTACTTC.

V is TRBV2 and J is TRBJ1-1, with D unclear. The CDR3 totals 10 residues. Germline-derived CDR1 and CDR2 are SNHLY and FYNNEI. V was cut by 8 bases and J by 12 bases, with 13 bases left in between. Written as DNA, the CDR3 is TGTGCCAGCGGTCGGGAGGCGACTTTCTTT. Its protein is CASGREATFF.

This chain connects TRBV6-1 to TRBJ2-1, with a tentative D call TRBD2 (5 bases). CDR1 and CDR2 (germline): MNHNS, SASEGT. Trimming left V 2 bases short and J 1 base short, with 9 bases between. The CDR3 is made up of 15 amino acids. CDR3 sequence: CASSEKSGSYNEQFF. Here the CDR3 DNA reads TGTGCCAGCAGTGAAAAGTCGGGATCCTACAATGAGCAGTTCTTC.

J is TRBJ2-7 and V is TRBV10-1, with TRBD1 identical over 7 bases. In germline, CDR1 is WNHNN, CDR2 SYGVQD (reference sequence). The CDR3 consists of 15 residues. The trim removed 3 bases at V and 7 bases at J, leaving 12 bases unmatched. The CDR3 loop reads CASSDGQENSREQYF. Here the CDR3 DNA reads TGCGCCAGCAGTGACGGACAGGAGAACTCTCGGGAGCAGTACTTC.

The chain couples TRBV11-2 to TRBJ2-1, with 9 bases identical to TRBD2. The CDR3 runs 17 residues. Germline V gene sequence: CDR1 SGHAT, CDR2 FQNNGV. The ends lost 1 base at V and 9 bases at J; junction bases unmatched: 13. CDR3 amino acids: CASSLVLRGGASGEQFF. In DNA form, the CDR3 reads TGTGCCAGCAGCTTAGTGCTGCGCGGGGGGGCCAGTGGTGAGCAGTTCTTC.

The V gene is TRBV18, the J gene TRBJ2-5; tentative D call: TRBD1 (5 bases). The germline gives CDR1 KGHSH, CDR2 LQKENI. The CDR3 is 15 amino acids. V lost 2 bases to trimming and J lost 3 bases, with 13 bases between them. The CDR3 protein is CASSPVRTLEETQYF. The CDR3 nucleotides are TGTGCCAGCTCACCAGTGCGGACATTAGAAGAGACCCAGTACTTC.

The V gene is TRBV18, the J gene TRBJ2-3; possibly TRBD2 for D (6 bases). The germline CDR1 and CDR2 sequences are KGHSH and LQKENI. The CDR3 covers 15 residues. The V end was cut by 5 bases, the J end by 3 bases, with 15 bases between. The CDR3: CASSSGLLSTDTQYF. The CDR3 DNA sequence: TGTGCCAGCTCATCAGGACTACTTAGTACAGATACGCAGTATTTT.

J is TRBJ2-7 and V is TRBV5-8; possibly TRBD1 for D (6 bases). Germline CDR1 and CDR2: SGHTS and YDEGEE. This CDR3 is built from 16 residues. Trimming removed 3 bases at V and 2 bases at J, with 18 bases between. CDR3 in amino acids: CASSSYTAGTPYEQYF. CDR3 DNA: TGTGCCAGCAGCTCATATACTGCCGGGACACCCTACGAGCAGTACTTC.

The V call is TRBV13, the J call TRBJ2-7, with TRBD1 matching over 8 bases. This CDR3 region has 15 residues. The V and J ends lost 5 bases and 4 bases, in that order; junction bases with no gene match: 10. Per the germline V gene, CDR1 is PRHDT and CDR2 is FYEKMQ (reference sequence). The CDR3 region has the DNA TGTGCCAGCAGCCCCCAGGGGGCAGGTCGGTACGAGCAGTACTTC. Protein sequence: CASSPQGAGRYEQYF. The variable domain in full, with the rest retrieved from reference TRBV13 and TRBJ2-7, is AAGVIQSPRHLIKEKRETATLKCYPIPRHDTVYWYQQGPGQDPQFLISFYEKMQSDKGSIPDRFSAQQFSDYHSELNMSSLELGDSALYFCASSPQGAGRYEQYFGPGTRLTVT.

This chain joins TRBV2 and TRBJ2-7; 15 nucleotides line up with TRBD2. Unmatched junction bases numbered 5, after V lost 6 bases and J lost 2 bases. CDR3 length: 16 residues. Germline values: CDR1 SNHLY, CDR2 FYNNEI. CDR3 sequence (DNA): TGTGCCAGCAGGGTCGGACTAGCGGGAGGGACCTACGAGCAGTACTTC. It encodes CASRVGLAGGTYEQYF.

The chain recombines TRBV5-5 with TRBJ2-5; possibly TRBD1 for D (5 bases). V was trimmed by 0 bases and J by 0 bases, leaving 12 bases between them. Germline CDR1 is SGHKS and CDR2 is YYEKEE (reference sequence). CDR3 length equals 16 residues. The DNA for the CDR3 is TGTGCCAGCAGCTTGGGGTTAGGGGCCAACCAAGAGACCCAGTACTTC. It is translated as CASSLGLGANQETQYF.

The chain recombines TRBV18 with TRBJ2-4, with TRBD1 matching over 7 bases. Germline assignment: CDR1 KGHSH and CDR2 LQKENI. Trimming took 0 bases from V and 5 from J; bases not matched to a gene: 7. The CDR3 runs to 16 residues. The CDR3 is CASSPPPDRVQNIQYF. The CDR3 DNA sequence: TGTGCCAGCTCACCACCCCCTGACAGGGTCCAAAACATTCAGTACTTC.

This chain uses TRBV19 with TRBJ2-5; 10 nucleotides align to TRBD2. The V and J ends lost 5 bases and 4 bases, in that order; junction bases with no gene match: 16. The CDR3 covers 18 residues. Germline CDR1 LNHDA, CDR2 SQIVND (reference sequence). The CDR3 sequence is CASSAKWSFLAGAETQYF. CDR3 sequence (DNA): TGTGCCAGTAGTGCGAAATGGTCGTTTCTAGCGGGAGCAGAGACCCAGTACTTC.